This passage covers 20 T cell receptor beta chains from one sample sequenced in a study of blood T cell repertoires in COVID-19. Clones were read by immunoSEQ multiplex PCR, and TCRdb kept only the in-frame ones, dropping some. The repertoire holds around 130,000 clones, approximately 81% seen once, with 1.4% in the top ten. The specimen sequenced was peripheral blood. The receptors were gathered from a man in his sixties with acute or convalescent COVID-19.

J is TRBJ2-1 and V is TRBV6-5; TRBD2 matches at 8 bases. The junction had 7 bases not matched to a gene; V was cut back by 8 bases and J by 4 bases. This CDR3 has 14 amino acids. Germline V gene data show CDR1 as MNHEY and CDR2 as SVGAGI. In nucleotides, the CDR3 is TGTGCCAGCGGGGCAAGCGGGAGATACAATGAGCAGTTCTTC. This sequence encodes CASGASGRYNEQFF.

This rearrangement joins TRBV15 to TRBJ2-7; 8 bases agree with TRBD2. Germline CDR1 LNHNV, CDR2 YYDKDF (reference sequence). The trim removed 1 base at V and 1 base at J, leaving 9 bases unmatched. The CDR3 runs 17 residues. CDR3 region: CATSRGGGIAGSYEQYF. DNA for the CDR3: TGTGCCACCAGCAGAGGGGGTGGAATAGCGGGGTCCTACGAGCAGTACTTC.

This chain connects TRBV7-8 to TRBJ1-5; D is perhaps TRBD1 (6 bases). V gave up 1 base and J gave up 0 bases, with 19 bases separating them. This CDR3 has 19 residues. Germline V gene data show CDR1 as SGHVS and CDR2 as FQNEAQ. CDR3 region: CASSLGILQGQGSNQPQHF. Here the CDR3 DNA reads TGTGCCAGCAGCTTAGGAATCCTACAGGGACAAGGTAGCAATCAGCCCCAGCATTTT.

The J gene is TRBJ1-3, the V gene TRBV7-9, with 7 bases that match TRBD1. Germline V gene data show CDR1 as SEHNR and CDR2 as FQNEAQ (reference sequence). This CDR3 comprises 18 residues. V was pared by 1 base and J by 3 bases, with 12 bases of the junction left unmatched. CDR3 bases: TGTGCCAGCAGCTTAGTCTGGGACAGTCTGTCCGTTGGAAACACCATATATTTT. Translation: CASSLVWDSLSVGNTIYF.

The chain couples TRBV7-9 to TRBJ2-5, with 12 bases that match TRBD2. This CDR3 region has 18 residues. The V segment lost 5 bases and the J segment 2 bases; nucleotides outside the gene matches: 12. CDR1 is SEHNR, CDR2 FQNEAQ, per germline (reference sequence). CDR3 sequence: CASSRLLPTSGRQETQYF. For the CDR3, the DNA is TGTGCCAGCAGCCGTCTACTACCGACTAGCGGGAGACAAGAGACCCAGTACTTC.

V and J are TRBV3-1 (or the pseudogene TRBV3-2) and TRBJ1-1, with D unresolved. The CDR3 runs 13 residues. The V end lost 4 bases, the J end lost 4 bases, and 10 bases lay between the germline ends. CDR1 is LGHDT, CDR2 YNNKEL, per germline (reference sequence). CDR3 amino acids: CASSLTRGTEAFF. DNA of the CDR3: TGTGCCAGCAGCCTAACCCGGGGCACTGAAGCTTTCTTT.

V gene TRBV5-4 combines with J gene TRBJ1-6; TRBD1 aligns across 8 bases. Germline V lookup: CDR1 SGHNT, CDR2 YYREEE (reference sequence). The ends lost 2 bases at V and 9 bases at J; junction bases unmatched: 7. This CDR3 has 15 residues. The CDR3 nucleotides are TGTGCCAGCAGCTTCGTCCAGGGGGCAGCTTCACCCCTCCACTTT. Protein sequence: CASSFVQGAASPLHF. Drawing the rest from reference TRBV5-4 and TRBJ1-6, the complete variable domain is ETGVTQSPTHLIKTRGQQVTLRCSSQSGHNTVSWYQQALGQGPQFIFQYYREEENGRGNFPPRFSGLQFPNYSSELNVNALELDDSALYLCASSFVQGAASPLHFGNGTRLTVT.

The CDR3 region has the DNA TGTGCCAGCAGTTTATCGGGACTAGCGGCACGAGGGCCCACAGATACGCAGTATTTT. Its translation is CASSLSGLAARGPTDTQYF. The chain combines TRBV28 with TRBJ2-3; the match to TRBD2 covers 11 bases. Germline lookup yields CDR1 MDHEN and CDR2 SYDVKM. V dropped 1 base and J dropped 2; count of bases not matched to a gene: 11. The length of the CDR3 is 19 residues.

V gene TRBV5-6 combines with J gene TRBJ1-2; D perhaps matches TRBD1 (6 bases). Germline V gene sequence: CDR1 SGHDT, CDR2 YYEEEE. The CDR3 is 14 amino acids. Deletions cut 0 bases from V and 2 bases from J, with 8 bases between. CDR3 coding DNA: TGTGCCAGCAGCTTGGGGACAGCGAACTATGGCTACACCTTC. Its translation: CASSLGTANYGYTF.

The chain recombines TRBV2 with TRBJ2-3; 14 nucleotides line up with TRBD2. The CDR3 runs to 15 residues. J was trimmed by 4 bases and V by 7 bases; bases with no gene match: 4. The germline V gene has CDR1 SNHLY and CDR2 FYNNEI. CDR3 loop: CASTATSGGADTQYF. As DNA, the CDR3 is TGTGCCAGCACTGCGACTAGCGGGGGGGCAGATACGCAGTATTTT.

The chain combines TRBV9 with TRBJ2-5; 12 bases align to TRBD2. Germline assignment: CDR1 SGDLS and CDR2 YYNGEE. The CDR3 is 17 amino acids. Trimming cost V 0 bases and J 2 bases; bases outside gene matches: 5. CDR3 bases: TGTGCCAGCAGCGTAGACCCTAGCGGGAGGGTACAAGAGACCCAGTACTTC. Protein product: CASSVDPSGRVQETQYF.

The chain recombines TRBV5-6 with TRBJ1-3; D uncertain. The CDR3 consists of 15 residues. The ends were cut back, 0 bases at V and 0 bases at J, with 7 bases in the middle. Looked up from germline, CDR1 is SGHDT and CDR2 is YYEEEE. CDR3 in DNA: TGTGCCAGCAGCTTGGGGCCGAACTCTGGAAACACCATATATTTT. This gives the protein CASSLGPNSGNTIYF.

V usage is TRBV6-2 or TRBV6-3 and J usage is TRBJ1-5; D is undetermined. This CDR3 has 15 residues. Germline V gene sequence: CDR1 MNHEY, CDR2 SVGEGT. V was shortened by 2 bases and J by 0 bases, with 8 bases between the two germline ends. The CDR3 sequence: CASSYGGFSNQPQHF. The CDR3 bases are TGTGCCAGCAGTTACGGAGGATTTAGCAATCAGCCCCAGCATTTT.

This clone was picked up a small number of times. The V call is TRBV3-1 (or the pseudogene TRBV3-2), the J call TRBJ1-3, with D unclear. Germline CDR1 is LGHDT and CDR2 is YNNKEL (reference sequence). V was shortened by 3 bases and J by 0 bases, with 9 bases between the two germline ends. This CDR3 has 15 amino acids. The CDR3 loop reads CASSHRQLSGNTIYF. CDR3 sequence (DNA): TGTGCCAGCAGCCACCGACAACTCTCTGGAAACACCATATATTTT.

This chain links TRBV3-1 (or the pseudogene TRBV3-2) with TRBJ1-2; the match to TRBD1 covers 9 bases. After removal of 4 bases from V and 0 bases from J, the junction contained 9 bases not matched to a gene. The V gene's germline CDR1 is LGHDT and CDR2 YNNKEL (reference sequence). This CDR3 is 17 amino acids long. CDR3 coding DNA: TGTGCCAGCAGCCTGCTTGCGACAGGGGGGACTAACTATGGCTACACCTTC. Amino acid sequence: CASSLLATGGTNYGYTF.

About this clone itself: Other DNA sequences of this sample code for an identical CDR3. The chain recombines TRBV9 with TRBJ2-5, with a tentative D call TRBD1 (6 bases). Germline loops: CDR1 SGDLS, CDR2 YYNGEE. Trimming took 7 bases from V and 4 from J, leaving 11 bases between them. The CDR3 is 12 residues long. CDR3 region: CASSPQGETQYF. The CDR3 DNA is TGTGCCAGCTCCCCACAGGGAGAGACCCAGTACTTC.

This clone was seen only once. In the same sample, other DNA sequences code for this CDR3. V gene TRBV3-1 (or the pseudogene TRBV3-2) combines with J gene TRBJ1-5; no definite D call. Looked up from germline, CDR1 is LGHDT and CDR2 is YNNKEL (reference sequence). Trimming stripped 0 bases from V and 6 bases from J, with 6 bases between. This CDR3 comprises 13 residues. CDR3 nucleotides: TGTGCCAGCAGCCAAGATACGGGTCAGCCCCAGCATTTT. This codes for CASSQDTGQPQHF.

V and J are TRBV30 and TRBJ1-1; weak D call: TRBD1 (6 bases). CDR3 length: 16 amino acids. Looked up from germline, CDR1 is GTSNPN and CDR2 is SVGIG (reference sequence). V dropped 2 bases and J dropped 4 bases, with 20 bases sitting between them. CDR3 in amino acids: CAWSPLRGGQGTEAFF. For the CDR3, the DNA is TGTGCCTGGAGTCCCCTACGGGGGGGCCAGGGCACTGAAGCTTTCTTT. Variable domain in full (rest from reference TRBV30 and TRBJ1-1): SQTIHQWPATLVQPVGSPLSLECTVEGTSNPNLYWYRQAAGRGLQLLFYSVGIGQISSEVPQNLSASRPQDRQFILSSKKLLLSDSGFYLCAWSPLRGGQGTEAFFGQGTRLTVV.

This clone was found once. This rearrangement joins TRBV5-5 to TRBJ2-7; D unclear. The CDR3 has 14 amino acids. Germline CDR1 is SGHKS and CDR2 is YYEKEE (reference sequence). The V and J ends lost 4 bases and 0 bases respectively, with 11 bases between them. The CDR3 spells CASSPDLHSYEQYF. CDR3 bases: TGTGCCAGCAGCCCAGACTTGCACTCCTACGAGCAGTACTTC. Variable domain in full (rest from reference TRBV5-5 and TRBJ2-7): DAGVTQSPTHLIKTRGQQVTLRCSPISGHKSVSWYQQVLGQGPQFIFQYYEKEERGRGNFPDRFSARQFPNYSSELNVNALLLGDSALYLCASSPDLHSYEQYFGPGTRLTVT.

This clone was seen only a few times. The chain uses TRBV14 and TRBJ1-1; no clear D. The CDR3 has 15 amino acids. Germline V gives CDR1 SGHDN, CDR2 FVKESK. V lost 0 bases to trimming and J lost 1 base, with 9 bases between them. CDR3 protein: CASSQDLLGNTEAFF. CDR3 sequence (DNA): TGTGCCAGCAGCCAAGATCTTCTAGGGAACACTGAAGCTTTCTTT.